The 2 T cell receptor beta chains below all came from one sample that was sequenced in a study of blood T cell repertoires in COVID-19. Produced via immunoSEQ multiplex PCR; TCRdb's table is partial and in-frame only. The sample shows roughly 150,000 clones, around 87% of them seen only once. The sequencing sample was made of peripheral blood. The receptors were sampled from a man aged 18 to 29 with COVID-19, enrolled during active disease.

This clone occurred once. This chain uses TRBV6-6 with TRBJ2-7; tentative D call: TRBD1 (6 bases). The CDR3 is made up of 15 amino acids. The V end was cut by 2 bases, the J end by 0 bases, with 11 bases between. Germline values: CDR1 MNHNY, CDR2 SVGAGI (reference sequence). CDR3 sequence (DNA): TGTGCCAGCAGTTACACAGGGATCACCTCCTACGAGCAGTACTTC. It specifies CASSYTGITSYEQYF.

This clone has more than one count but fewer than ten. This chain connects TRBV4-1 to TRBJ2-1; 7 positions match TRBD2. J was trimmed by 13 bases and V by 1 base; bases with no gene match: 1. Germline-derived CDR1 and CDR2 are MGHRA and YSYEKL. This CDR3 has 11 amino acids. CDR3 coding DNA: TGCGCCAGCAGCCAAGGACTAGCCCAGTTCTTC. Translation gives CASSQGLAQFF.